The clone carrying this T cell receptor beta chain was counted at least ten times. The data were taken from a study of T cells in Graves' hyperthyroidism and ophthalmopathy. Study-level information: Peripheral blood was acquired at first diagnosis, ahead of any therapy whatsoever.

There were TCR beta CDR3 regions amplified from RNA transcripts. HTBI primers were used for first-round RT-PCR of the TCR CDR3. TCRdb fed the multiplex PCR reads into MiXCR, producing one record per CDR3 protein. This sample has hundreds of thousands of distinct CDR3 sequences, with 20% to 25% found just once. The ends were cut back, 7 bases at V and 4 bases at J, with 8 bases in the middle. The CDR3 has 11 residues. Sequenced material: blood. The TCR sequence derives from a woman in her 70s with Graves' ophthalmopathy. The genes are TRBV12-3 or TRBV12-4 and TRBJ2-7, with D tentatively TRBD2 (5 bases). CDR3 sequence: CASTRGYEQYF. CDR3 coding DNA: TGTGCCAGCACCCGAGGGTACGAGCAGTACTTC.